The 30 T cell receptor beta chains in this list originate from one sample, sequenced in a study of blood T cell repertoires in COVID-19. TCRdb's table, derived via immunoSEQ multiplex PCR, lists solely in-frame clones and lacks some. The table records about 270,000 clones, about 87% of them present only once. The sequenced sample was peripheral blood. The receptors shown here come from a human donor in a cohort sampled during active COVID-19.

The rearrangement links TRBV5-4 to TRBJ2-7; 9 bases map to TRBD1. Germline-derived CDR1 and CDR2 are SGHNT and YYREEE (reference sequence). Trimming at V came to 0 bases and at J to 5 bases, leaving 6 bases not matched to a gene. The CDR3 has 15 amino acids. The DNA of the CDR3 is TGTGCCAGCAGCTTGGACAGGGGGCGTTTCCACGAGCAGTACTTC. Amino acids: CASSLDRGRFHEQYF.

This clone was seen just once. This chain joins TRBV7-2 and TRBJ2-7; the match to TRBD2 covers 7 bases. The V gene end was trimmed by 5 bases and the J gene end by 2 bases; junction bases not matched to a gene: 12. Per germline, CDR1 SGHTA and CDR2 FQGNSA. The CDR3 covers 16 residues. The CDR3 loop is CASSPRAGVPTYEQYF. CDR3 sequence (DNA): TGTGCCAGCAGCCCCCGGGCGGGGGTTCCCACCTACGAGCAGTACTTC.

This chain uses TRBV7-9 with TRBJ1-4; the D gene is possibly TRBD1 (5 bases). The V gene's germline CDR1 is SEHNR and CDR2 FQNEAQ (reference sequence). V was clipped by 1 base and J by 7 bases, with 7 bases between them. The length of the CDR3 is 13 residues. In DNA, the CDR3 is TGTGCCAGCAGCTTAGGGGGGGTTGAAAAACTGTTTTTT. Encoded protein: CASSLGGVEKLFF.

V is TRBV19 and J is TRBJ2-4; 7 bases agree with TRBD1. The CDR3 length is 15 residues. V lost 6 bases and J lost 8; bases outside the gene matches: 13. Per germline, CDR1 LNHDA and CDR2 SQIVND (reference sequence). The CDR3 spells CASRPMTGNIDIQYF. The CDR3 coding sequence is TGTGCCAGTAGACCCATGACAGGGAACATAGACATTCAGTACTTC. Filled out from reference TRBV19 and TRBJ2-4, the complete variable domain reads DGGITQSPKYLFRKEGQNVTLSCEQNLNHDAMYWYRQDPGQGLRLIYYSQIVNDFQKGDIAEGYSVSREKKESFPLTVTSAQKNPTAFYLCASRPMTGNIDIQYFGAGTRLSVL.

The V gene is TRBV7-9, the J gene TRBJ1-5; 10 nucleotides line up with TRBD1. With V trimmed by 4 bases and J by 2 bases, 5 bases remained unmatched. The CDR3 sequence is 16 residues long. Germline V lookup: CDR1 SEHNR, CDR2 FQNEAQ (reference sequence). CDR3: CASSSGTGARNQPQHF. DNA for the CDR3: TGTGCCAGCAGCTCCGGGACAGGGGCGCGCAATCAGCCCCAGCATTTT.

The chain is built from TRBV2 and TRBJ2-7, with TRBD1 identical over 8 bases. J lost 2 bases, V lost 8 bases, and 8 bases had no gene match. This CDR3 is 14 amino acids long. Germline assignment: CDR1 SNHLY and CDR2 FYNNEI. The CDR3 reads CASGGTGVAYEQYF. Written as DNA, the CDR3 is TGTGCCAGCGGAGGGACAGGAGTTGCCTACGAGCAGTACTTC.

CDR3 sequence reads: CASSLQGETQYF. The CDR3 DNA reads TGTGCCAGCAGCCTACAGGGAGAGACCCAGTACTTC. The J gene is TRBJ2-5, the V gene TRBV25-1, with D tentatively TRBD1 (6 bases). The V gene's germline CDR1 is MGHDK and CDR2 SYGVNS. Between the trimmed V and J ends, which lost 6 bases and 4 bases, there was a span of 9 bases. The CDR3 is 12 amino acids.

The J gene is TRBJ2-7, the V gene TRBV6-2 or TRBV6-3; D might be TRBD1 (6 bases). Deletions cut 4 bases from V and 7 bases from J, with 17 bases between. Germline assignment: CDR1 MNHEY and CDR2 SVGEGT. The CDR3 has 14 residues. The CDR3 region is CASSFSGTLREQYF. CDR3 DNA: TGTGCCAGCAGTTTCTCCGGGACATTGAGGGAGCAGTACTTC.

The chain links TRBV9 to TRBJ2-7, with a possible D match to TRBD1 (6 bases). Germline V gene lookup returns CDR1 SGDLS and CDR2 YYNGEE. The CDR3 loop spans 14 amino acids. V was shortened by 3 bases and J by 4 bases, with 14 bases between the two germline ends. CDR3 region: CASSESTRGYEQYF. Written as DNA, the CDR3 is TGTGCCAGCAGCGAAAGTACGAGGGGGTACGAGCAGTACTTC. Together with reference TRBV9 and TRBJ2-7, the CDR3 gives the full variable domain: DSGVTQTPKHLITATGQRVTLRCSPRSGDLSVYWYQQSLDQGLQFLIQYYNGEERAKGNILERFSAQQFPDLHSELNLSSLELGDSALYFCASSESTRGYEQYFGPGTRLTVT.

This rearrangement joins TRBV18 to TRBJ1-1, with 9 bases matching TRBD1. Germline V gene sequence: CDR1 KGHSH, CDR2 LQKENI. Trimming at V came to 3 bases and at J to 5 bases, leaving 7 bases not matched to a gene. There are 15 residues in the CDR3. CDR3 nucleotide sequence: TGTGCCAGCTCACCCCTTTCCGGGACAGGGACTGAAGCTTTCTTT. Its translation is CASSPLSGTGTEAFF.

This clone has a handful of counts. This chain connects TRBV5-4 to TRBJ2-1, with 9 nucleotides matching TRBD2. The V gene's germline CDR1 is SGHNT and CDR2 YYREEE (reference sequence). Unmatched junction bases numbered 24, after V lost 5 bases and J lost 9 bases. The CDR3 spans 19 residues. CDR3 sequence reads: CASSRGLMGRGGVKSEQFF. CDR3 sequence (DNA): TGTGCCAGCAGTCGCGGGTTAATGGGGCGGGGGGGCGTTAAATCTGAGCAGTTCTTC.

This clone appeared many times. The genes are TRBV9 and TRBJ2-3; D call uncertain. Germline CDR1 SGDLS, CDR2 YYNGEE. This CDR3 region has 14 residues. V was clipped by 0 bases and J by 2 bases, with 7 bases between them. This chain's CDR3 is CASSVAQVTDTQYF. The CDR3 region has the DNA TGTGCCAGCAGCGTAGCCCAGGTCACAGATACGCAGTATTTT.

The rearrangement joins TRBV5-1 to TRBJ2-7; 7 bases are a match to TRBD1. The germline gives CDR1 SGHRS, CDR2 YFSETQ. This CDR3 is 15 amino acids long. Trimming removed 4 bases from V and 0 bases from J; junction bases left unmatched: 7. The CDR3 DNA follows: TGCGCCAGCAGCCTGGGACAGTCGGGCTCCTACGAGCAGTACTTC. Protein product: CASSLGQSGSYEQYF.

This clone showed up just a few times. The V call is TRBV27, the J call TRBJ1-2; maybe TRBD1 (6 bases). The CDR3 is made up of 13 amino acids. With 8 bases removed from V and 4 bases from J, the gap between germline ends came to 14 bases. Per germline, CDR1 MNHEY and CDR2 SMNVEV (reference sequence). In DNA form, the CDR3 reads TGTGCCAGCGCCAGGGGTGGTGTCTATGGCTACACCTTC. Protein sequence: CASARGGVYGYTF.

This clone was observed a single time. This chain joins TRBV15 and TRBJ2-2; a possible D gene is TRBD1 (6 bases). The V end was cut by 8 bases, the J end by 1 base, with 14 bases between. Per germline, CDR1 LNHNV and CDR2 YYDKDF (reference sequence). This CDR3 contains 15 residues. The CDR3 coding sequence is TGTGCCACCGGAGCTCTAGGGGGGAACACCGGGGAGCTGTTTTTT. Protein: CATGALGGNTGELFF.

Here the CDR3 DNA reads TGTGCCAGCAGCTTAAGCAAGGGGGTGGCAGATACGCAGTATTTT. It encodes CASSLSKGVADTQYF. The chain links TRBV11-3 to TRBJ2-3; D is perhaps TRBD1 (6 bases). The CDR3 contains 15 residues. Trimming took off 2 bases at V and 4 bases at J, with 13 bases between the two ends. Germline CDR1 and CDR2: SGHNT and YENEEA.

This clone has just a few counts. The V and J genes are TRBV7-2 and TRBJ1-5; D not resolved. Between the trimmed V and J ends, which lost 5 bases and 2 bases, there was a span of 13 bases. CDR3 length: 15 amino acids. Germline V gene lookup returns CDR1 SGHTA and CDR2 FQGNSA. The CDR3 spells CASSKNGPGNQPQHF. In DNA form, the CDR3 reads TGTGCCAGCAGCAAGAATGGGCCAGGCAATCAGCCCCAGCATTTT.

The rearrangement links TRBV15 to TRBJ1-1; D perhaps matches TRBD1 (6 bases). Trimming shortened V by 3 bases and J by 7 bases, and 18 bases separated the two germline ends. The CDR3 contains 15 residues. Germline V gene lookup returns CDR1 LNHNV and CDR2 YYDKDF (reference sequence). The CDR3 loop is CATSRNREGGFEAFF. The DNA of the CDR3 is TGTGCCACCAGCAGGAACAGGGAAGGAGGCTTTGAAGCTTTCTTT.

This clone was detected only once. The chain couples TRBV19 to TRBJ2-7, with D tentatively TRBD2 (5 bases). The germline CDR1 and CDR2 sequences are LNHDA and SQIVND (reference sequence). CDR3 size: 13 residues. V dropped 4 bases and J dropped 0 bases, with 7 bases sitting between them. CDR3 sequence (DNA): TGTGCCAGTAGTAGAGGGCCCTCCTACGAGCAGTACTTC. Its protein product is CASSRGPSYEQYF.

The chain is built from TRBV7-8 and TRBJ1-4; tentative D call: TRBD1 (6 bases). The length of the CDR3 is 15 residues. Germline V gene sequence: CDR1 SGHVS, CDR2 FQNEAQ. Trimming left V 3 bases short and J 6 bases short, with 14 bases between. The CDR3 sequence: CASSFIPAGDEKLFF. The CDR3 nucleotides read TGTGCCAGCAGCTTCATACCCGCAGGGGATGAAAAACTGTTTTTT.

The rearrangement uses TRBV5-1 and TRBJ2-1; 9 bases line up with TRBD1. V dropped 0 bases and J dropped 5; count of bases not matched to a gene: 21. Germline loops: CDR1 SGHRS, CDR2 YFSETQ. The CDR3 runs to 21 residues. In DNA, the CDR3 is TGCGCCAGCAGCTTGGAGCCCCAGGGACAGGGTGGCGGGTACGGGGACAATGAGCAGTTCTTC. The encoded protein is CASSLEPQGQGGGYGDNEQFF.

J is TRBJ2-7 and V is TRBV5-1; perhaps TRBD1 as D (6 bases). Trimming pared 2 bases from V and 0 bases from J, leaving 12 bases between. The germline CDR1 and CDR2 sequences are SGHRS and YFSETQ. The CDR3 runs to 15 residues. The CDR3 sequence is CASSFYQGTSYEQYF. CDR3 in DNA: TGCGCCAGCAGCTTCTACCAGGGGACCTCCTACGAGCAGTACTTC.

The V call is TRBV11-2, the J call TRBJ1-1; tentative D call: TRBD1 (5 bases). Germline loops: CDR1 SGHAT, CDR2 FQNNGV. The CDR3 sequence is 15 residues long. Trimming removed 1 base at V and 4 bases at J, with 13 bases between. The CDR3 DNA sequence: TGTGCCAGCAGCTTAGTCCGACCCGGGGGCACTGAAGCTTTCTTT. Translation gives CASSLVRPGGTEAFF.

CDR3 protein: CASSPTRSGNTIYF. Written as DNA, the CDR3 is TGTGCCAGCAGCCCTACTCGTTCTGGAAACACCATATATTTT. V is TRBV9 and J is TRBJ1-3; D call uncertain. Germline CDR1 reads SGDLS; CDR2 reads YYNGEE. The CDR3 is 14 residues long. V was pared by 4 bases and J by 1 base, with 9 bases between. Drawing the rest from reference TRBV9 and TRBJ1-3, the complete variable domain is DSGVTQTPKHLITATGQRVTLRCSPRSGDLSVYWYQQSLDQGLQFLIQYYNGEERAKGNILERFSAQQFPDLHSELNLSSLELGDSALYFCASSPTRSGNTIYFGEGSWLTVV.

The V gene is TRBV5-4, the J gene TRBJ2-1, with D perhaps matching TRBD2 (6 bases). Trimming stripped 4 bases from V and 3 bases from J, with 14 bases between. CDR1 and CDR2 from the germline V gene are SGHNT and YYREEE (reference sequence). CDR3 size: 15 residues. The CDR3 region is CASSPTPGVYNEQFF. CDR3 in DNA: TGTGCCAGCAGCCCGACGCCGGGAGTCTACAATGAGCAGTTCTTC.

The gene calls are TRBV2 and TRBJ2-3; D may be TRBD1 (5 bases). Germline V gene lookup returns CDR1 SNHLY and CDR2 FYNNEI. Trimming removed 8 bases at V and 4 bases at J, with 7 bases between. CDR3 length: 11 residues. The CDR3 loop reads CASGAADTQYF. CDR3 in DNA: TGTGCCAGCGGGGCGGCAGATACGCAGTATTTT.

The V call is TRBV5-4, the J call TRBJ2-2; D not resolved. Trimming removed 1 base at V and 0 bases at J, with 7 bases between. Germline V gives CDR1 SGHNT, CDR2 YYREEE (reference sequence). CDR3 size: 15 residues. CDR3 sequence: CASSLLETNTGELFF. The CDR3 bases are TGTGCCAGCAGCTTGCTAGAAACGAACACCGGGGAGCTGTTTTTT.

This rearrangement joins TRBV3-1 (or the pseudogene TRBV3-2) to TRBJ1-4; D is possibly TRBD1 (6 bases). CDR1 and CDR2 (germline): LGHDT, YNNKEL (reference sequence). CDR3 length equals 15 residues. V lost 7 bases and J lost 2, with 14 bases in between. CDR3 protein: CASMGGGTTNEKLFF. The CDR3, as DNA: TGTGCCAGCATGGGGGGGGGCACGACTAATGAAAAACTGTTTTTT.

V gene TRBV5-1 combines with J gene TRBJ1-4; D not certain. CDR3 length: 13 amino acids. In germline, CDR1 is SGHRS, CDR2 YFSETQ. V gave up 0 bases and J gave up 5 bases, with 5 bases separating them. In DNA, the CDR3 is TGCGCCAGCAGCTTGGCCCTGAATGAAAAACTGTTTTTT. Its protein is CASSLALNEKLFF.

The chain employs TRBV5-6 and TRBJ2-3; D is uncertain. Germline V gives CDR1 SGHDT, CDR2 YYEEEE. V was cut by 2 bases and J by 4 bases, with 5 bases left in between. This CDR3 spans 12 amino acids. In DNA, the CDR3 is TGTGCCAGCAGCTTTCCCTCAGATACGCAGTATTTT. Translating it yields CASSFPSDTQYF. The full variable domain, its missing parts supplied by reference TRBV5-6 and TRBJ2-3, is DAGVTQSPTHLIKTRGQQVTLRCSPKSGHDTVSWYQQALGQGPQFIFQYYEEEERQRGNFPDRFSGHQFPNYSSELNVNALLLGDSALYLCASSFPSDTQYFGPGTRLTVL.